This passage covers 30 T cell receptor beta chains from one sample sequenced in a study of blood T cell repertoires in COVID-19. The method was immunoSEQ multiplex PCR; TCRdb's version includes in-frame clones alone and lacks a portion of them. This sample has about 73,000 clones; approximately 80% occur once, and the top ten carry under 3%. Source material: peripheral blood. The receptors derive from an elderly man with active or convalescent COVID-19.

This chain connects TRBV20-1 to TRBJ2-7, with TRBD1 matching 12 bases. Germline CDR1 and CDR2: DFQATT and SNEGSKA (reference sequence). V dropped 3 bases and J dropped 2; count of bases not matched to a gene: 5. The length of the CDR3 is 15 residues. CDR3 sequence reads: CSASSGTGGAYEQYF. As DNA, the CDR3 is TGCAGTGCTAGTAGCGGGACAGGGGGCGCCTACGAGCAGTACTTC.

CDR3: CASSFDGGQGSYEQYF. Written as DNA, the CDR3 is TGTGCCAGCAGCTTTGACGGGGGACAGGGCTCCTACGAGCAGTACTTC. This sequence joins TRBV7-6 and TRBJ2-7; 9 bases align to TRBD1. Germline CDR1 and CDR2: SGHVS and FNYEAQ. Trimming took 3 bases from V and 0 from J; bases not matched to a gene: 6. The CDR3 is 16 amino acids.

The rearrangement links TRBV30 to TRBJ1-5, with D maybe TRBD1 (6 bases). Germline V gene sequence: CDR1 GTSNPN, CDR2 SVGIG (reference sequence). The CDR3 extends over 15 amino acids. Deletions cut 3 bases from V and 5 bases from J, with 17 bases between. CDR3 nucleotides: TGTGCCTGGAGATTCTTGGGGGGGGCTTATCAGCCCCAGCATTTT. It codes for CAWRFLGGAYQPQHF. Together with reference TRBV30 and TRBJ1-5, the CDR3 gives the full variable domain: SQTIHQWPATLVQPVGSPLSLECTVEGTSNPNLYWYRQAAGRGLQLLFYSVGIGQISSEVPQNLSASRPQDRQFILSSKKLLLSDSGFYLCAWRFLGGAYQPQHFGDGTRLSIL.

The rearrangement joins TRBV7-8 to TRBJ1-1, with D possibly matching TRBD1 (5 bases). Germline lookup yields CDR1 SGHVS and CDR2 FQNEAQ. CDR3 length equals 17 residues. V lost 4 bases, J lost 1 base, and 19 bases lay in between. The CDR3 sequence: CASSSSLAGRWNTEAFF. The CDR3 DNA sequence: TGTGCCAGCAGCTCCTCATTGGCAGGGCGGTGGAACACTGAAGCTTTCTTT.

This chain links TRBV2 with TRBJ2-7; D is unresolved. The V gene's germline CDR1 is SNHLY and CDR2 FYNNEI. The CDR3 length is 13 residues. Trimming cost V 6 bases and J 3 bases, with 12 bases left between them. This chain's CDR3 is CASRGTAIYEQYF. CDR3 bases: TGTGCCAGCAGGGGTACAGCTATCTACGAGCAGTACTTC. Drawing the rest from reference TRBV2 and TRBJ2-7, the complete variable domain is EPEVTQTPSHQVTQMGQEVILRCVPISNHLYFYWYRQILGQKVEFLVSFYNNEISEKSEIFDDQFSVERPDGSNFTLKIRSTKLEDSAMYFCASRGTAIYEQYFGPGTRLTVT.

The V gene is TRBV6-5, the J gene TRBJ1-6; TRBD1 aligns across 7 bases. J was trimmed by 10 bases and V by 5 bases; bases with no gene match: 8. CDR3 length: 14 amino acids. Germline V gives CDR1 MNHEY, CDR2 SVGAGI. As DNA, the CDR3 is TGTGCCAGCAGTCGCCGACAGGGCGTATCACCCCTCCACTTT. Translation: CASSRRQGVSPLHF.

V and J are TRBV2 and TRBJ2-7; the match to TRBD1 covers 8 bases. The germline V gene has CDR1 SNHLY and CDR2 FYNNEI. V shed 4 bases and J 6 bases; nucleotides not matched to a gene: 5. The CDR3 loop spans 13 amino acids. The CDR3: CASSGTGPPEQYF. DNA of the CDR3: TGTGCCAGCAGTGGGACAGGGCCCCCCGAGCAGTACTTC.

J is TRBJ2-7 and V is TRBV10-3, with 9 bases matching TRBD1. V was pared by 5 bases and J by 6 bases, with 11 bases of the junction left unmatched. Germline V gives CDR1 ENHRY, CDR2 SYGVKD. The CDR3 loop spans 15 amino acids. The CDR3 DNA is TGTGCCATCAGTAACACCGGGACAGGGCCCAGCGAGCAGTACTTC. This translates into CAISNTGTGPSEQYF.

This chain uses TRBV7-8 with TRBJ2-5; TRBD1 might be the D (6 bases). V shed 5 bases and J shed 1 base, with 11 bases lying between them. This CDR3 spans 14 amino acids. Germline V gene sequence: CDR1 SGHVS, CDR2 FQNEAQ. The CDR3 coding sequence is TGTGCCAGCAGCACCGGACAGAGCCAAGAGACCCAGTACTTC. It codes for CASSTGQSQETQYF. Filled out from reference TRBV7-8 and TRBJ2-5, the complete variable domain reads GAGVSQSPRYKVAKRGQDVALRCDPISGHVSLFWYQQALGQGPEFLTYFQNEAQLDKSGLPSDRFFAERPEGSVSTLKIQRTQQEDSAVYLCASSTGQSQETQYFGPGTRLLVL.

The V gene is TRBV27, the J gene TRBJ1-2; 7 bases match TRBD1. The CDR3 covers 15 residues. Germline assignment: CDR1 MNHEY and CDR2 SMNVEV (reference sequence). J lost 4 bases, V lost 5 bases, and 10 bases had no gene match. CDR3 bases: TGTGCCAGCAGTCCCTACGGACAGGCGGGCTATGGCTACACCTTC. This gives the protein CASSPYGQAGYGYTF.

CDR3 sequence reads: CASRAGGAHLNTEAFF. The CDR3 DNA sequence: TGTGCCAGCAGGGCCGGGGGGGCCCATCTGAACACTGAAGCTTTCTTT. The genes are TRBV28 and TRBJ1-1, with D perhaps TRBD1 (6 bases). Looked up from germline, CDR1 is MDHEN and CDR2 is SYDVKM. Trimming shortened V by 6 bases and J by 0 bases, and 17 bases separated the two germline ends. The CDR3 is 16 amino acids.

CDR3 in amino acids: CASSPNRVVNEQFF. CDR3 nucleotides: TGTGCCAGCAGCCCCAACAGGGTAGTAAATGAGCAGTTCTTC. This chain joins TRBV11-2 and TRBJ2-1, with a possible D match to TRBD1 (6 bases). The CDR3 totals 14 residues. The germline V gene has CDR1 SGHAT and CDR2 FQNNGV. Between the trimmed V and J ends, which lost 5 bases and 7 bases, there was a span of 15 bases.

This clone was recorded once. A junction end diverges from the germline sequence, so it may reflect a read error. The chain recombines TRBV19 with TRBJ2-7; 15 nucleotides line up with TRBD2. The CDR3 has 14 residues. Germline V lookup: CDR1 LNHDA, CDR2 SQIVND (reference sequence). CDR3 nucleotides: TGTGCCAGTAGTATGGGACTAGCGGGAGGCCCCCGGGACTTC. Residues: CASSMGLAGGPRDF.

The chain carries TRBV6-2 or TRBV6-3 and TRBJ1-5; TRBD1 is a possible D gene (6 bases). The CDR3 extends over 17 amino acids. The germline V gene has CDR1 MNHEY and CDR2 SVGEGT. Trimming shortened V by 4 bases and J by 0 bases, and 16 bases separated the two germline ends. As DNA, the CDR3 is TGTGCCAGCAGTTTCCCTGGGGGACACAATAGCAATCAGCCCCAGCATTTT. It specifies CASSFPGGHNSNQPQHF.

V is TRBV30 and J is TRBJ1-2; a weak D match, TRBD1 (6 bases). Germline CDR1 and CDR2: GTSNPN and SVGIG (reference sequence). The length of the CDR3 is 15 residues. Trimming removed 0 bases at V and 5 bases at J, with 16 bases between. CDR3 loop: CAWSVLGRGRYGYTF. In DNA form, the CDR3 reads TGTGCCTGGAGTGTACTGGGCAGGGGTCGATATGGCTACACCTTC.

The chain recombines TRBV5-1 with TRBJ1-3, with 7 bases that match TRBD1. Germline V gene lookup returns CDR1 SGHRS and CDR2 YFSETQ. This CDR3 is built from 16 residues. The ends lost 4 bases at V and 0 bases at J; junction bases unmatched: 7. The CDR3 DNA sequence: TGCGCCAGCAGCCCGACAGGGCTCAGCTCTGGAAACACCATATATTTT. As protein: CASSPTGLSSGNTIYF. Together with reference TRBV5-1 and TRBJ1-3, the CDR3 gives the full variable domain: KAGVTQTPRYLIKTRGQQVTLSCSPISGHRSVSWYQQTPGQGLQFLFEYFSETQRNKGNFPGRFSGRQFSNSRSEMNVSTLELGDSALYLCASSPTGLSSGNTIYFGEGSWLTVV.

This rearrangement joins TRBV7-7 to TRBJ2-5; a possible D gene is TRBD2 (6 bases). This CDR3 is 15 amino acids long. From germline, CDR1 is SSHAT and CDR2 FNYEAQ (reference sequence). V was pared by 1 base and J by 5 bases, with 14 bases between. CDR3 coding DNA: TGTGCCAGCAGCTTAGTAGGCGGGAATTTCGAGACCCAGTACTTC. Protein: CASSLVGGNFETQYF.

The rearrangement uses TRBV15 and TRBJ2-7, with a weak D call TRBD1 (5 bases). V was shortened by 0 bases and J by 3 bases, with 18 bases between the two germline ends. This CDR3 contains 17 residues. CDR1 is LNHNV, CDR2 YYDKDF, per germline (reference sequence). The CDR3 is CATSRDIRRQRIYEQYF. CDR3 sequence (DNA): TGTGCCACCAGCAGAGATATAAGGAGACAGAGGATCTACGAGCAGTACTTC.

This rearrangement joins TRBV4-2 to TRBJ1-5, with 7 bases lining up with TRBD1. CDR1 LGHNA and CDR2 YNFKEQ come from the germline V gene. The CDR3 loop spans 15 amino acids. The V gene end was trimmed by 0 bases and the J gene end by 7 bases; junction bases not matched to a gene: 6. DNA for the CDR3: TGTGCCAGCAGCCAAGATCGACAGGGCGGGCAGCCCCAGCATTTT. As protein: CASSQDRQGGQPQHF.

The chain joins TRBV28 to TRBJ2-7; 8 nucleotides agree with TRBD1. J lost 0 bases, V lost 7 bases, and 8 bases had no gene match. The CDR3 spans 15 residues. Germline CDR1 reads MDHEN; CDR2 reads SYDVKM. CDR3 in amino acids: CASTPRQGFSYEQYF. The CDR3 DNA reads as TGTGCCAGCACTCCTAGACAGGGGTTCTCCTACGAGCAGTACTTC.

The chain links TRBV5-1 to TRBJ2-3; 7 nucleotides line up with TRBD1. The CDR3 extends over 15 amino acids. Trimming cost V 4 bases and J 2 bases; bases outside gene matches: 7. In germline, CDR1 is SGHRS, CDR2 YFSETQ. CDR3: CASSLGTADTDTQYF. The CDR3 DNA follows: TGCGCCAGCAGCCTAGGGACAGCCGACACAGATACGCAGTATTTT.

The chain's CDR3 is CASSTGGWGQPQHF. The CDR3 DNA reads as TGTGCCAGTTCCACAGGGGGCTGGGGTCAGCCCCAGCATTTT. The chain is built from TRBV19 and TRBJ1-5; 9 bases match TRBD1. The CDR3 sequence is 14 residues long. In germline, CDR1 is LNHDA, CDR2 SQIVND (reference sequence). Trimming cost V 8 bases and J 6 bases; bases outside gene matches: 8.

This chain links TRBV5-1 with TRBJ2-7; 12 bases match TRBD2. The CDR3 is 15 residues long. Trimming removed 5 bases from V and 2 bases from J; junction bases left unmatched: 5. CDR1 is SGHRS, CDR2 YFSETQ, per germline. This chain's CDR3 is CASRQTSGGTYEQYF. The CDR3 coding sequence is TGCGCCAGCAGGCAAACTAGCGGGGGGACCTACGAGCAGTACTTC.

This rearrangement joins TRBV7-9 to TRBJ2-3, with 9 bases fitting TRBD1. Trimming cost V 4 bases and J 3 bases; bases outside gene matches: 5. The germline CDR1 and CDR2 sequences are SEHNR and FQNEAQ (reference sequence). The CDR3 has 15 amino acids. The CDR3 bases are TGTGCCAGCAGCTCTAGACAGGGGGGAACAGATACGCAGTATTTT. Encoded protein: CASSSRQGGTDTQYF.

This clone was seen once. This rearrangement joins TRBV2 to TRBJ2-3; TRBD2 matches 15 bases. J was trimmed by 5 bases and V by 5 bases; bases with no gene match: 8. Germline CDR1 and CDR2: SNHLY and FYNNEI. The length of the CDR3 is 17 residues. The CDR3 sequence: CASSPRTSGRGIDTQYF. DNA of the CDR3: TGTGCCAGCAGTCCCCGGACTAGCGGGAGGGGGATAGATACGCAGTATTTT. The variable domain in full, with the rest retrieved from reference TRBV2 and TRBJ2-3, is EPEVTQTPSHQVTQMGQEVILRCVPISNHLYFYWYRQILGQKVEFLVSFYNNEISEKSEIFDDQFSVERPDGSNFTLKIRSTKLEDSAMYFCASSPRTSGRGIDTQYFGPGTRLTVL.

The V and J genes are TRBV7-2 and TRBJ2-7, with no clear D. CDR1 is SGHTA and CDR2 is FQGNSA in the germline V gene. Trimming pared 1 base from V and 0 bases from J, leaving 7 bases between. CDR3 length equals 14 residues. The DNA of the CDR3 is TGTGCCAGCAGCTTAGTTGAGAGCTCCTACGAGCAGTACTTC. It is translated as CASSLVESSYEQYF.

The rearrangement uses TRBV6-5 and TRBJ1-2; D gene unclear. CDR1 and CDR2 (germline): MNHEY, SVGAGI. CDR3 size: 14 residues. Trimming stripped 3 bases from V and 0 bases from J, with 8 bases between. CDR3 nucleotides: TGTGCCAGCAGTTATGACACATCTAACTATGGCTACACCTTC. This gives the protein CASSYDTSNYGYTF.

The chain has TRBV4-1 and TRBJ1-4; D perhaps matches TRBD1 (5 bases). The germline V gene has CDR1 MGHRA and CDR2 YSYEKL. The CDR3 loop spans 16 amino acids. The V and J ends lost 4 bases and 6 bases respectively, with 18 bases between them. The CDR3 is CASSPGSGTSYEKLFF. CDR3 nucleotides: TGCGCCAGCAGCCCAGGATCCGGGACTTCCTATGAAAAACTGTTTTTT.

The chain joins TRBV7-8 to TRBJ2-7; a weak D match, TRBD1 (6 bases). The CDR3 is 15 amino acids. Germline V gene data show CDR1 as SGHVS and CDR2 as FQNEAQ. Between the trimmed V and J ends, which lost 6 bases and 5 bases, there was a span of 20 bases. CDR3 in DNA: TGTGCCAGCAGTTCCACCATTACAGGGCCCCACGAGCAGTACTTC. Protein product: CASSSTITGPHEQYF.

This clone appeared a single time. This chain uses TRBV6-2 or TRBV6-3 with TRBJ2-1; D perhaps matches TRBD1 (6 bases). Trimming cost V 6 bases and J 9 bases, with 15 bases left between them. The CDR3 is 13 residues long. Germline V lookup: CDR1 MNHEY, CDR2 SVGEGT. The CDR3 spells CASSDWVGGEQFF. The CDR3, as DNA: TGTGCCAGCAGCGACTGGGTAGGGGGTGAGCAGTTCTTC.